Below, one T cell receptor (beta chain) is given with its context. TCR beta sequencing was performed on blood CD8+ and CD4+ T cells. The TEMRA cells underwent FACS enrichment, while the CD8+ and CD4+ T cells underwent negative isolation. The CDR3 consists of 14 residues. Germline CDR1 reads SGHDT; CDR2 reads YYEEEE. Trimming removed 0 bases at V and 4 bases at J, with 10 bases between. This sample was included in a study of CD8 T cells in Susac syndrome. A quantity of about 0.5 to 1 ug RNA underwent reverse transcription using random hexamers. The amplification used immunoSEQ multiplex PCR on TCR beta CDR3; it spanned 54 Vbeta and 13 Jbeta. In TCRdb, the immunoSEQ multiplex PCR reads were re-called with MiXCR into one record per CDR3 protein. Altogether some 180,000 distinct CDR3 sequences are present, 93% being singletons, with the ten largest covering 0.1%.

The source material was CD4+ T cells from PBMCs. The sequence was obtained from a human donor in good health. J is TRBJ1-2 and V is TRBV5-6; weak D call: TRBD1 (6 bases). As DNA, the CDR3 is TGTGCCAGCAGCTTGGACAGGGCCTCCTATGGCTACACCTTC. This encodes CASSLDRASYGYTF.